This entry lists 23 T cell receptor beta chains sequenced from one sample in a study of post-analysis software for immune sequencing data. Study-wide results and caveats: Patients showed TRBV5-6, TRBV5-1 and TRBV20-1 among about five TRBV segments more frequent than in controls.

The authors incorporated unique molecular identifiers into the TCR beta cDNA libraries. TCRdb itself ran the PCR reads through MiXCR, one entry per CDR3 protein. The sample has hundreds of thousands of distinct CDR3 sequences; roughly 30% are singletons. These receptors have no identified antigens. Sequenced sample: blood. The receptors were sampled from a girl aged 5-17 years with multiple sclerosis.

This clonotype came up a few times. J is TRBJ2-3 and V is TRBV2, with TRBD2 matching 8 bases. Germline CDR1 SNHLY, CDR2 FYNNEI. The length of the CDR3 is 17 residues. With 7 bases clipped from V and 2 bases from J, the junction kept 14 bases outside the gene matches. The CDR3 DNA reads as TGTGCCAGCAAAAGTGAATTAGCGGGGAGATTCACAGATACGCAGTATTTT. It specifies CASKSELAGRFTDTQYF.

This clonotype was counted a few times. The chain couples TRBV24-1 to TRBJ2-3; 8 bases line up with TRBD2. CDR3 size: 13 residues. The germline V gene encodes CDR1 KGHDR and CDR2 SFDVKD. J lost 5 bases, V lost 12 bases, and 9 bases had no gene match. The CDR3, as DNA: TGTGCCTCCCGGGGGGGAGAAGGAGATACGCAGTATTTT. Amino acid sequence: CASRGGEGDTQYF.

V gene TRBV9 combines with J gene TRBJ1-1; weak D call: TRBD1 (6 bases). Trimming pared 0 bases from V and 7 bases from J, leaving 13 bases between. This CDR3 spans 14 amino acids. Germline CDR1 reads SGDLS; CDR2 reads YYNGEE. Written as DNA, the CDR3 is TGTGCCAGCAGCGTAGTTGTTCTACAGGGTGAAGCTTTCTTT. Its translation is CASSVVVLQGEAFF.

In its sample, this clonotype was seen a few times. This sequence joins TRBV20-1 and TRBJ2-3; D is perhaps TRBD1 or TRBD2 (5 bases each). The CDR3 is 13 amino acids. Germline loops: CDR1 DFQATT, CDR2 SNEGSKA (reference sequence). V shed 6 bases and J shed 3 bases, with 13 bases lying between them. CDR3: CSAMGPLTDTQYF. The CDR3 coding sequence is TGCAGTGCGATGGGACCTTTAACAGATACGCAGTATTTT.

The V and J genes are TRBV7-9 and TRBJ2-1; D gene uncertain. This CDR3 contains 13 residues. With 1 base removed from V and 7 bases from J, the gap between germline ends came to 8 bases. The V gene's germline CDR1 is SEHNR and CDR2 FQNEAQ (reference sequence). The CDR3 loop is CASSLGQLNEQFF. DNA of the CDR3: TGTGCCAGCAGCTTAGGGCAACTGAATGAGCAGTTCTTC.

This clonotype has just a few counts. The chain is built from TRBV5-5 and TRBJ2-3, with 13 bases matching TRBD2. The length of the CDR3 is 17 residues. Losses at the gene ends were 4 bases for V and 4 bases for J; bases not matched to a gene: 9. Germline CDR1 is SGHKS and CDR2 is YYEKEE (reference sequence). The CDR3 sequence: CASSLSPLAGGPDTQYF. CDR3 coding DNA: TGTGCCAGCAGCCTAAGCCCACTAGCGGGAGGGCCAGATACGCAGTATTTT.

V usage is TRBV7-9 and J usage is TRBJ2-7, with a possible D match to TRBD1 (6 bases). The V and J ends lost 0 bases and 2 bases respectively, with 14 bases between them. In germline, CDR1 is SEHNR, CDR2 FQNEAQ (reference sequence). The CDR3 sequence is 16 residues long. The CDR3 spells CASSLASQGSPYEQYF. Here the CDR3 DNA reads TGTGCCAGCAGCTTAGCAAGTCAGGGGAGCCCCTACGAGCAGTACTTC.

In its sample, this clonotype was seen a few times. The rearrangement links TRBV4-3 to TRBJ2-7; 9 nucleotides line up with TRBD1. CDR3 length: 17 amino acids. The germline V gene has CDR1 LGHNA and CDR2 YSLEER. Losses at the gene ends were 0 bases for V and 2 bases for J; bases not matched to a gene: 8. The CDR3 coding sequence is TGCGCCAGCAGCCAAGATCGGGGGACAGGGTCGCCCTACGAGCAGTACTTC. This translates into CASSQDRGTGSPYEQYF.

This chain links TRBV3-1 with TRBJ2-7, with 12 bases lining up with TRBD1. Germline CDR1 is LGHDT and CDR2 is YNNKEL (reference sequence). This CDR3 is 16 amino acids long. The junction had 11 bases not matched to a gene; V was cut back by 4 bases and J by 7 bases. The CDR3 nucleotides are TGTGCCAGCAGCCCGCCGGGGACAGGGGGCGGATTTGAGCAGTACTTC. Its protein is CASSPPGTGGGFEQYF.

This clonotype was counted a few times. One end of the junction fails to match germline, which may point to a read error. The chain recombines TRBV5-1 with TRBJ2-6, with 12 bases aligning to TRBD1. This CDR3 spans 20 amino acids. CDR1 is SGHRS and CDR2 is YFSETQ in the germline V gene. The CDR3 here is CASSSPGQGATGSEANVLTF. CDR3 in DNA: TGCGCCAGCAGCTCACCGGGACAGGGGGCTACTGGCTCTGAGGCCAACGTCCTGACTTTC.

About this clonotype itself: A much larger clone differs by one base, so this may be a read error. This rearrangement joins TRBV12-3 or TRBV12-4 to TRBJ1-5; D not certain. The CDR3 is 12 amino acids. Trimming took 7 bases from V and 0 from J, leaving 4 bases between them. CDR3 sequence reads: CASMGSNQPQHF. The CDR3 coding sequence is TGTGCCAGCATGGGTAGCAATCAGCCCCAGCATTTT.

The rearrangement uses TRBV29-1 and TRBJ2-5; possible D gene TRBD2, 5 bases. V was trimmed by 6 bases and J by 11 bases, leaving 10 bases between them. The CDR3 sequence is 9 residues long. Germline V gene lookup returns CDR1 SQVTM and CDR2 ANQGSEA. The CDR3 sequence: CSVPPGQYF. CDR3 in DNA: TGCAGCGTCCCCCCGGGGCAGTACTTC.

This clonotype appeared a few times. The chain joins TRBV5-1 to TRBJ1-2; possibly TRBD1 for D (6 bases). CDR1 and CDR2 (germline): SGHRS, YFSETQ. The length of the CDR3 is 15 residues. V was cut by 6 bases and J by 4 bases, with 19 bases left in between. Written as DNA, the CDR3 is TGCGCCAGCACCGACAGCCCGGGGGCGGTCTATGGCTACACCTTC. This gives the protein CASTDSPGAVYGYTF.

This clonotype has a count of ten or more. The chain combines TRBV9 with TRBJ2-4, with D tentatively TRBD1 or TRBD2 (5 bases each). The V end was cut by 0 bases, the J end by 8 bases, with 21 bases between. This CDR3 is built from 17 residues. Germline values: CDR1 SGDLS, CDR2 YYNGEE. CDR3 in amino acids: CASSVASGRGLMDIQYF. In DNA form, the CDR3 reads TGTGCCAGCAGCGTAGCGTCGGGACGTGGTCTTATGGACATTCAGTACTTC.

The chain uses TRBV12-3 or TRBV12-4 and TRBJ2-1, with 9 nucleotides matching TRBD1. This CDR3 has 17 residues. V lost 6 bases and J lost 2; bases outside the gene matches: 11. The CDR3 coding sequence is TGTGCCAGCAGAATGTGGGACAGGGCGAGACCCTACAATGAGCAGTTCTTC. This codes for CASRMWDRARPYNEQFF.

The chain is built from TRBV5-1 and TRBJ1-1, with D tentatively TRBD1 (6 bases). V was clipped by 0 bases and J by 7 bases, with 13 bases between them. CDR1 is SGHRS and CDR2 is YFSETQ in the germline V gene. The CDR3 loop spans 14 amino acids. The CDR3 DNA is TGCGCCAGCAGCTTGGCTGGCAGGGGAAGTGAAGCTTTCTTT. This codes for CASSLAGRGSEAFF.

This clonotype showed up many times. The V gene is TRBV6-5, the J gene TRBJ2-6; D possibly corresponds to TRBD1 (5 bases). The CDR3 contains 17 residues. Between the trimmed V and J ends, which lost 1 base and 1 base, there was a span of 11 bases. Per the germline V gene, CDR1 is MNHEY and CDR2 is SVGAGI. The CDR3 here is CASSYYSGLSGANVLTF. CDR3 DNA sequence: TGTGCCAGCAGTTACTATTCAGGGCTTTCTGGGGCCAACGTCCTGACTTTC.

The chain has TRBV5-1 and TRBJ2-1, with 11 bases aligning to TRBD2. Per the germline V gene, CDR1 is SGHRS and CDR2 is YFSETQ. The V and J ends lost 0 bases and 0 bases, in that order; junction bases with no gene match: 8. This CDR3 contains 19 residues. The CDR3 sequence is CASSLGPSGGPPSYNEQFF. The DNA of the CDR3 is TGCGCCAGCAGCTTGGGGCCTAGCGGGGGGCCCCCCTCCTACAATGAGCAGTTCTTC. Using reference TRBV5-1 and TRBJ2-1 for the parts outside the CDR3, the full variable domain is KAGVTQTPRYLIKTRGQQVTLSCSPISGHRSVSWYQQTPGQGLQFLFEYFSETQRNKGNFPGRFSGRQFSNSRSEMNVSTLELGDSALYLCASSLGPSGGPPSYNEQFFGPGTRLTVL.

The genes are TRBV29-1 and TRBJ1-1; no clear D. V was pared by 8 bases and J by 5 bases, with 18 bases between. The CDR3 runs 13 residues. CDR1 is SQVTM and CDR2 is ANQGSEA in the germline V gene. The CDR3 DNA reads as TGCAGCCCCACGCCCAGAGGTAGTACTGAAGCTTTCTTT. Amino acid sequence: CSPTPRGSTEAFF.

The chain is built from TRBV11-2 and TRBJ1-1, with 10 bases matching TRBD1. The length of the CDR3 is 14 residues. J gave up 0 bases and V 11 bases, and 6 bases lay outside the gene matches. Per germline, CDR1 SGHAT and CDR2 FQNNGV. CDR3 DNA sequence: TGTGCCGGAGCGGGACAGGGGTTGAACACTGAAGCTTTCTTT. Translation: CAGAGQGLNTEAFF. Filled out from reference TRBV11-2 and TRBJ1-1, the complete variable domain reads EAGVAQSPRYKIIEKRQSVAFWCNPISGHATLYWYQQILGQGPKLLIQFQNNGVVDDSQLPKDRFSAERLKGVDSTLKIQPAKLEDSAVYLCAGAGQGLNTEAFFGQGTRLTVV.

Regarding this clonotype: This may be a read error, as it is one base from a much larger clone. The CDR3: CASSLGIPCTDTQYF. The DNA of the CDR3 is TGCGCCAGCAGCTTGGGCATACCGTGCACAGATACGCAGTATTTT. The rearrangement links TRBV5-1 to TRBJ2-3; D gene unclear. With 0 bases removed from V and 1 base from J, the gap between germline ends came to 9 bases. The length of the CDR3 is 15 residues. Germline V gene data show CDR1 as SGHRS and CDR2 as YFSETQ.

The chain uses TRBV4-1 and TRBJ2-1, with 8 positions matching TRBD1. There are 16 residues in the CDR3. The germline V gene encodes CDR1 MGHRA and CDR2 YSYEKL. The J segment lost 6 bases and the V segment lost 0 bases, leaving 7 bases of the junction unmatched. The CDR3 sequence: CASSQDGRGLGNEQFF. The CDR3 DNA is TGCGCCAGCAGCCAAGACGGCAGGGGGCTTGGCAATGAGCAGTTCTTC.

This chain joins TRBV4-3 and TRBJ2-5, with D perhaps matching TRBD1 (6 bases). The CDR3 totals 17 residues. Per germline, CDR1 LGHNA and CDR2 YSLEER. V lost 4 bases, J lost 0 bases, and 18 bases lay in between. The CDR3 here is CASSRLQGLLYQETQYF. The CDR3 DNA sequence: TGCGCCAGCAGCCGGCTTCAGGGGCTTTTGTACCAAGAGACCCAGTACTTC.